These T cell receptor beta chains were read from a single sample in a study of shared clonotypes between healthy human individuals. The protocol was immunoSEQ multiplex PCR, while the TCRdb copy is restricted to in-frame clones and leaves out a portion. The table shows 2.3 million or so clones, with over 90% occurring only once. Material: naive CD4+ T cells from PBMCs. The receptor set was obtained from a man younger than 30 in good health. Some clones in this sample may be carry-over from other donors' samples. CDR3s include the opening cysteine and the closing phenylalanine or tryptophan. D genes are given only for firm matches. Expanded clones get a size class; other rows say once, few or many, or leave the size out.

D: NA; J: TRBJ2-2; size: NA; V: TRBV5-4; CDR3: CASSLRVKAGELFF; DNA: TGTGCCAGCAGCTTGAGGGTTAAGGCCGGGGAGCTGTTTTTT
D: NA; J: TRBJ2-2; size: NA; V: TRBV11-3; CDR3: CASRSDQTGELFF; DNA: TGTGCCAGCCGATCGGACCAAACCGGGGAGCTGTTTTTT
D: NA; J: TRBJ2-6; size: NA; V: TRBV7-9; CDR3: CASSFLLSGANVLTF; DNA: TGTGCCAGCAGCTTCCTTCTCTCTGGGGCCAACGTCCTGACTTTC
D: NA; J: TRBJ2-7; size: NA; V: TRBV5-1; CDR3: CASSPQGGSYEQYF; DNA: TGCGCCAGCAGCCCGCAGGGGGGTTCCTACGAGCAGTACTTC
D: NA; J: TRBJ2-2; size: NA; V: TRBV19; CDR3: CASRVEAGTGELFF; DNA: TGTGCCAGTAGGGTGGAAGCTGGCACCGGGGAGCTGTTTTTT
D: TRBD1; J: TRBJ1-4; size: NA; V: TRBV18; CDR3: CASSPPGQPNEKLFF; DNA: TGTGCCAGCTCACCACCGGGACAGCCCAATGAAAAACTGTTTTTT
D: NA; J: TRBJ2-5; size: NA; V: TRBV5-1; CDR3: CASSLSRTQETQYF; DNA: TGCGCCAGCAGCTTGTCTAGAACCCAAGAGACCCAGTACTTC
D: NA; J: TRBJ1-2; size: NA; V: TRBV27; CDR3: CASSPLGEAVYGYTF; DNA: TGTGCCAGCAGTCCCCTCGGCGAAGCAGTTTATGGCTACACCTTC
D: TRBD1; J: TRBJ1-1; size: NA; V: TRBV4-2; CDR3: CASSQASSDGTGCFF; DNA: TGTGCCAGCAGCCAAGCTTCCAGCGACGGGACAGGGTGCTTCTTT
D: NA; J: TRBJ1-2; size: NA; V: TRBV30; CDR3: CAWSAGQNYGYTF; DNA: TGTGCCTGGAGTGCTGGACAGAACTATGGCTACACCTTC
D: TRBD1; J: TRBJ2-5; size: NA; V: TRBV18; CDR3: CASSPGTGEGETQYF; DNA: TGTGCCAGCTCACCAGGGACAGGGGAGGGAGAGACCCAGTACTTC
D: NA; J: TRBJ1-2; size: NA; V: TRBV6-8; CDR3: CASSSLAANYGYTF; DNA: TGTGCCAGCAGTTCCCTAGCTGCTAACTATGGCTACACCTTC
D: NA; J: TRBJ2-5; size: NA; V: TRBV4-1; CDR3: CASSHPGLQETQYF; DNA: TGCGCCAGCAGCCATCCGGGACTCCAAGAGACCCAGTACTTC
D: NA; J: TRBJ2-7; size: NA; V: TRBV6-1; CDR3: CASSARDPGPYEQYF; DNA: TGTGCCAGCAGTGCCCGGGACCCCGGACCCTACGAGCAGTACTTC
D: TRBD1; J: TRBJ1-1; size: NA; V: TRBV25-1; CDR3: CASSEEGSGGANTEAFF; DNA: TGTGCCAGCAGTGAAGAAGGGTCAGGGGGCGCGAACACTGAAGCTTTCTTT
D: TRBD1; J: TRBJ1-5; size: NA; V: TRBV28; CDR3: CASSARTGWQPQHF; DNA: TGTGCCAGCAGTGCCCGGACAGGTTGGCAGCCCCAGCATTTT
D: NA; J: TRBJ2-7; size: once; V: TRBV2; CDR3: CASSEASRPYEQYF; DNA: TGTGCCAGCAGTGAGGCGAGCAGACCCTACGAGCAGTACTTC
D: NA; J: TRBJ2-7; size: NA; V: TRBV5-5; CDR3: CASSSQGFSYEQYF; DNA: TGTGCCAGCAGCTCCCAGGGGTTCTCCTACGAGCAGTACTTC
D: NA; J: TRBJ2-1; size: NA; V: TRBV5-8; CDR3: CASSLVRLTYNEQFF; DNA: TGTGCCAGCAGCTTGGTCAGGTTAACCTACAATGAGCAGTTCTTC
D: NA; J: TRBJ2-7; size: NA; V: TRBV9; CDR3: CASSVGADEQYF; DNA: TGTGCCAGCAGCGTAGGGGCAGACGAGCAGTACTTC
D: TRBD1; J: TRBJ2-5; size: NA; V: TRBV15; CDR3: CATSRGLVGTGEETQYF; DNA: TGTGCCACCAGCAGAGGGTTGGTAGGGACAGGGGAAGAGACCCAGTACTTC
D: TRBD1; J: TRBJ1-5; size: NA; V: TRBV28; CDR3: CASIDRVLQPQHF; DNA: TGTGCCAGCATCGACAGGGTCCTTCAGCCCCAGCATTTT
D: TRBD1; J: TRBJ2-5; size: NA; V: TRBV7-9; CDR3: CASSRDRATGTQYF; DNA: TGTGCCAGCAGCAGGGACAGGGCAACGGGGACCCAGTACTTC
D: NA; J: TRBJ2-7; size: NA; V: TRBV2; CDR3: CASSGTGIPYEQYF; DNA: TGTGCCAGCAGTGGTACAGGGATCCCCTACGAGCAGTACTTC
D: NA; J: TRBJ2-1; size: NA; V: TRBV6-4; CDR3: CASSDSSTFRLGNEQFF; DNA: TGTGCCAGCAGTGACTCGAGTACGTTCCGCCTAGGGAATGAGCAGTTCTTC
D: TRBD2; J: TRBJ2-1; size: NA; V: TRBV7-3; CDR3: CASSYSGTSGSRFF; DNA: TGTGCCAGCAGCTACTCCGGGACTAGCGGGAGCAGGTTCTTC
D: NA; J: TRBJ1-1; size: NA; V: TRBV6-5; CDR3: CASTFDRGSSTEAFF; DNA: TGTGCCAGCACTTTCGACCGAGGGAGTAGCACTGAAGCTTTCTTT
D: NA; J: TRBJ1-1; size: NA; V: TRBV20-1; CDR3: CSATSVGAFF; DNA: TGCAGTGCCACGTCGGTAGGAGCTTTCTTT
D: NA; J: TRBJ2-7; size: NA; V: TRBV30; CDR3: CASARDPTRSYEQYF; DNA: TGTGCCTCGGCCCGGGACCCGACTAGATCCTACGAGCAGTACTTC
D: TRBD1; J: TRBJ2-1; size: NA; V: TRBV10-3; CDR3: CAISVAPGQGADEQFF; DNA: TGTGCCATCAGTGTCGCCCCGGGACAGGGGGCCGATGAGCAGTTCTTC
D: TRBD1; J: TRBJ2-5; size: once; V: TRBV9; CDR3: CASSIGTGGGETQYF; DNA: TGTGCCAGCAGCATCGGGACAGGGGGAGGAGAGACCCAGTACTTC
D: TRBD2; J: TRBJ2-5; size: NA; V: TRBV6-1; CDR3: CASSAKGLAGGETQYF; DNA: TGTGCCAGCAGTGCGAAGGGACTAGCGGGAGGGGAGACCCAGTACTTC
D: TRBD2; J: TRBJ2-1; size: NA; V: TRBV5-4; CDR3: CASQLAGVSEQFF; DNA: TGTGCCAGCCAACTAGCGGGAGTTAGTGAGCAGTTCTTC
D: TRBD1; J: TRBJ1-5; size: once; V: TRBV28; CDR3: CASSPGDRGRNQPQHF; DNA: TGTGCCAGCAGCCCCGGGGACAGGGGGCGGAATCAGCCCCAGCATTTT
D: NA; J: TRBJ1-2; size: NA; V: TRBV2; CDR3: CATTGANYGYTF; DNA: TGTGCCACGACGGGAGCTAACTATGGCTACACCTTC
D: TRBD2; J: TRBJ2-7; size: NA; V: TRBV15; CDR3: CATSGGLATNRYEQYF; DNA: TGTGCCACCAGCGGCGGACTAGCAACTAATCGCTACGAGCAGTACTTC
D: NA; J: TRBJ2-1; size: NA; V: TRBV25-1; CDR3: CASSELGVDEQFF; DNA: TGTGCCAGCAGTGAATTGGGGGTGGATGAGCAGTTCTTC
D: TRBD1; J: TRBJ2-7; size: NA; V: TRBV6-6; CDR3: CASSRGQGLFYEQYF; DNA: TGTGCCAGCAGCCGTGGACAGGGGTTATTCTACGAGCAGTACTTC
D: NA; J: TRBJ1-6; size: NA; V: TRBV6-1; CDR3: CASRRTVWDSPLHF; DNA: TGTGCCAGCAGGAGGACAGTATGGGATTCACCCCTCCACTTT
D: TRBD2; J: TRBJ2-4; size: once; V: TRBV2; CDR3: CASSDSVAGVQYF; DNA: TGTGCCAGCAGTGATTCGGTAGCGGGAGTTCAGTACTTC
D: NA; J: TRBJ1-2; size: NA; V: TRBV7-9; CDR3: CASSLGGRGYTF; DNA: TGTGCCAGCAGCTTAGGAGGTCGCGGCTACACCTTC
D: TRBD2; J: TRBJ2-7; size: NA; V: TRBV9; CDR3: CASSRTSESSYEQYF; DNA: TGTGCCAGCAGTCGTACTAGCGAAAGCTCCTACGAGCAGTACTTC
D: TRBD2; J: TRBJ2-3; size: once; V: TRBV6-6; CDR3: CASSRTSGNTDTQYF; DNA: TGTGCCAGCTCCCGCACTAGCGGGAACACAGATACGCAGTATTTT
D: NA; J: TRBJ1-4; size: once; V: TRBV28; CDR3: CATSAGGANEKLFF; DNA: TGTGCCACATCCGCCGGTGGGGCGAATGAAAAACTGTTTTTT
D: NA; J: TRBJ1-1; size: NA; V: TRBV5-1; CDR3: CASSFLGGLNTEAFF; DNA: TGCGCCAGCAGCTTCCTCGGGGGTCTAAACACTGAAGCTTTCTTT
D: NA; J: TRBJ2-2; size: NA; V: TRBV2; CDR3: CASSEGRAGTGELFF; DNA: TGTGCCAGCAGTGAAGGGAGGGCAGGGACCGGGGAGCTGTTTTTT
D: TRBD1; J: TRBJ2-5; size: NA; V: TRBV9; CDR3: CASGQGQTEETQYF; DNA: TGTGCCAGCGGACAGGGACAAACAGAAGAGACCCAGTACTTC
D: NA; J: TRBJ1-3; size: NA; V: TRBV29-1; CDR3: CSVAPDTGNTIYF; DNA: TGCAGCGTTGCCCCTGACACTGGAAACACCATATATTTT
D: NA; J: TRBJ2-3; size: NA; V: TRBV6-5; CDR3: CASSSDRLRADTQYF; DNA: TGTGCCAGCAGTTCTGACAGGCTCCGGGCAGATACGCAGTATTTT
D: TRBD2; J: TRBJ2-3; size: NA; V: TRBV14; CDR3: CASSQVASGHTDTQYF; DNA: TGTGCCAGCAGCCAAGTGGCTAGCGGCCACACAGATACGCAGTATTTT
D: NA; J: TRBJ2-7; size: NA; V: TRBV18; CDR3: CASSLSREIEQYF; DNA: TGTGCCAGCTCACTTTCCAGGGAGATCGAGCAGTACTTC
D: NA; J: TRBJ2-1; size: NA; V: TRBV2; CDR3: CAVPGTANNEQFF; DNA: TGTGCCGTACCCGGGACCGCGAACAATGAGCAGTTCTTC
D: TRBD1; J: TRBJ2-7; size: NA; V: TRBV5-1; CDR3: CASSGTGPSSYEQYF; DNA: TGCGCCAGCAGCGGGACAGGGCCGAGCTCCTACGAGCAGTACTTC
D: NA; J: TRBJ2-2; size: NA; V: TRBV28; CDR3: CASSLWRQNTGELFF; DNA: TGTGCCAGCAGTTTATGGCGGCAGAACACCGGGGAGCTGTTTTTT
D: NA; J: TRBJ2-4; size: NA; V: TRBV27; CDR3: CASSAGHEPKNIQYF; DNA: TGTGCCAGCAGCGCAGGCCACGAACCCAAAAACATTCAGTACTTC
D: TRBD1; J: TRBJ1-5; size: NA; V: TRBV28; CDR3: CAIADFTGGGRQPQHF; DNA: TGTGCCATCGCGGACTTCACAGGGGGTGGTCGACAGCCCCAGCATTTT